The 15 T cell receptor beta chains presented below share a single source sample, sequenced in a study of CD8+CD57+ T cells in acquired aplastic anemia. Genomic DNA, the template, was used for profiling of the TCR beta VDJ and CDR3. Each CDR3 protein gets one entry after TCRdb re-called the reads with MiXCR. The sample contains roughly 280,000 distinct CDR3 sequences, 50% to 65% of which appear only once. The sequenced patients had an expansion of CD8+CD57+ cells seen by flow cytometry. The source material was sorted CD4+, CD8+, or CD8+CD57+ T cells (not recorded which) from PBMCs. The receptors shown here come from a human donor with aplastic anemia.

On this clonotype itself: No conserved phenylalanine or tryptophan is present at the end of the CDR3, so a read error is the likely explanation. The DNA is omitted, as the CDR3 cannot be located on it reliably, and the CDR3 follows TCRdb's listing. The CDR3: CASSLGQANY. This chain links TRBV5-1 with TRBJ2-3. Looked up from germline, CDR1 is SGHRS and CDR2 is YFSETQ. The CDR3 extends over 10 residues, inclusive of both ends.

This sequence joins TRBV10-3 and TRBJ2-1; 7 bases line up with TRBD2. CDR1 and CDR2 from the germline V gene are ENHRY and SYGVKD. The CDR3 extends over 15 amino acids. V dropped 3 bases and J dropped 2; count of bases not matched to a gene: 4. The CDR3 loop is CAISDGSGAYNEQFF. The CDR3 DNA follows: TGTGCCATCAGTGACGGGAGCGGGGCCTACAATGAGCAGTTCTTC.

The chain employs TRBV2 and TRBJ2-5, with unresolved D. CDR3 length: 14 residues. V shed 2 bases and J shed 0 bases, with 7 bases lying between them. From germline, CDR1 is SNHLY and CDR2 FYNNEI. The CDR3 spells CASSEHQYQETQYF. The CDR3 nucleotides read TGTGCCAGCAGTGAACACCAGTACCAAGAGACCCAGTACTTC.

This clonotype was observed at least ten times. This sequence joins TRBV6-5 and TRBJ2-3; 9 bases line up with TRBD2. The CDR3 loop spans 15 amino acids. V lost 2 bases, J lost 8 bases, and 8 bases stayed unmatched. Germline V gives CDR1 MNHEY, CDR2 SVGAGI. In DNA, the CDR3 is TGTGCCAGCAGTTACAAGGGACTAGCACCCGGTACGCAGTATTTT. It yields the protein CASSYKGLAPGTQYF.

This chain joins TRBV15 and TRBJ1-5; TRBD1 is a possible D gene (6 bases). Germline assignment: CDR1 LNHNV and CDR2 YYDKDF (reference sequence). V was clipped by 9 bases and J by 0 bases, with 18 bases between them. This CDR3 contains 16 residues. Here the CDR3 DNA reads TGTGCCACAAACTGGGGGCTCCCCACTAGCAATCAGCCCCAGCATTTT. This sequence encodes CATNWGLPTSNQPQHF. The whole variable domain, remainder taken from reference TRBV15 and TRBJ1-5, is DAMVIQNPRYQVTQFGKPVTLSCSQTLNHNVMYWYQQKSSQAPKLLFHYYDKDFNNEADTPDNFQSRRPNTSFCFLDIRSPGLGDTAMYLCATNWGLPTSNQPQHFGDGTRLSIL.

As concerns this clonotype: The germline gene is not matched at one end of the junction; a read error may be the cause. This chain joins TRBV3-1 and TRBJ1-5, with 7 bases matching TRBD1. The CDR3 length is 14 residues. From germline, CDR1 is LGHDT and CDR2 YNNKEL (reference sequence). The CDR3 region has the DNA TGCGCCAGCAGCCAGGGGGACAGAGATCAGCCCCAGCATTTT. It is translated as CASSQGDRDQPQHF.

The sample holds a few counts of this clonotype. A read error is possible here, since a much larger clone lies one base away. V usage is TRBV7-9 and J usage is TRBJ2-3; D uncertain. V lost 5 bases and J lost 4, with 19 bases in between. The V gene's germline CDR1 is SEHNR and CDR2 FQNEAQ (reference sequence). The CDR3 covers 16 residues. The DNA for the CDR3 is TGTGCCAGCAGCCCCCCCCTATGTCTCTCGTCAGATACGCAGTATTTT. It encodes CASSPPLCLSSDTQYF.

The chain uses TRBV7-3 and TRBJ1-1; weak D call: TRBD1 (5 bases). This CDR3 spans 19 amino acids. The V end lost 5 bases, the J end lost 7 bases, and 32 bases lay between the germline ends. Germline V lookup: CDR1 SGHTA, CDR2 FQGTGA. This CDR3 reads CASSNLAGGRSGTVIEAFF. CDR3 bases: TGTGCCAGCAGCAACCTAGCGGGAGGACGGTCCGGGACCGTCATTGAAGCTTTCTTT. Looking up the rest from reference TRBV7-3 and TRBJ1-1 gives the full variable domain: GAGVSQTPSNKVTEKGKYVELRCDPISGHTALYWYRQSLGQGPEFLIYFQGTGAADDSGLPNDRFFAVRPEGSVSTLKIQRTERGDSAVYLCASSNLAGGRSGTVIEAFFGQGTRLTVV.

This clonotype appeared a single time. Here the CDR3 DNA reads TGCAGTGCTCCGACTGGCGGGGAGGTCTACGAGCAGTACTTC. This sequence encodes CSAPTGGEVYEQYF. The chain has TRBV20-1 and TRBJ2-7; D is perhaps TRBD2 (6 bases). Trimming cost V 5 bases and J 3 bases, with 17 bases left between them. CDR1 and CDR2 from the germline V gene are DFQATT and SNEGSKA (reference sequence). The CDR3 runs to 14 residues.

On this clonotype: Germline is not matched at one junction end, which may reflect a read error. The CDR3 region is CASSPTTGSGELFF. The CDR3 DNA reads as TGTGCCAGCAGCCCAACGACAGGGTCCGGGGAGCTTTTTTTT. V usage is TRBV7-3 and J usage is TRBJ2-2; 7 nucleotides match TRBD1. The CDR3 has 14 amino acids. CDR1 and CDR2 (germline): SGHTA, FQGTGA.

This clonotype was seen many times. The chain joins TRBV12-3 or TRBV12-4 to TRBJ2-7; D is unclear. The CDR3 length is 14 residues. The V gene lost 5 bases and the J gene lost 3 bases, with 14 bases spanning the gap. CDR3 nucleotides: TGTGCCAGCAGTCCCGGTGCCAGCAACTACGAGCAGTACTTC. This gives the protein CASSPGASNYEQYF.

This clonotype was seen repeatedly, ten times or more. This rearrangement joins TRBV6-1 to TRBJ2-2; D gene uncertain. The CDR3 extends over 15 amino acids. The ends were cut back, 6 bases at V and 1 base at J, with 12 bases in the middle. Germline CDR1 is MNHNS and CDR2 is SASEGT. The CDR3 nucleotides read TGTGCCAGCAGCTATCGCGCGATGAACACCGGGGAGCTGTTTTTT. It specifies CASSYRAMNTGELFF.

This clonotype has just a few counts. The chain recombines TRBV15 with TRBJ2-3, with 13 bases aligning to TRBD2. The germline CDR1 and CDR2 sequences are LNHNV and YYDKDF (reference sequence). This CDR3 has 16 residues. The J segment lost 5 bases and the V segment lost 6 bases, leaving 8 bases of the junction unmatched. The CDR3 is CATRAPGLAGLDTQYF. The DNA of the CDR3 is TGTGCCACCAGGGCTCCGGGACTAGCGGGGCTAGATACGCAGTATTTT.

V is TRBV20-1 and J is TRBJ1-3, with TRBD1 identical over 8 bases. There are 13 residues in the CDR3. The V and J ends lost 4 bases and 7 bases, in that order; junction bases with no gene match: 6. Germline CDR1 and CDR2: DFQATT and SNEGSKA (reference sequence). The CDR3 here is CSATTGESNTIYF. CDR3 nucleotide sequence: TGCAGTGCTACGACAGGGGAGTCGAACACCATATATTTT.

This sequence joins TRBV19 and TRBJ2-3; the match to TRBD1 covers 8 bases. With 2 bases clipped from V and 5 bases from J, the junction kept 6 bases outside the gene matches. The CDR3 length is 15 residues. The V gene's germline CDR1 is LNHDA and CDR2 SQIVND (reference sequence). Here the CDR3 reads CASSITGQGGDTQYF. DNA for the CDR3: TGTGCCAGTAGTATAACAGGACAGGGTGGAGATACGCAGTATTTT.